What follows is one TCR beta chain and its context. What it binds is unknown. TCRdb keeps only in-frame clones here, not all; method: immunoSEQ multiplex PCR. Of about 100,000 clones in the sample, 80% to 90% were seen once. The V end was cut by 3 bases, the J end by 4 bases, with 3 bases between. This CDR3 is built from 11 residues. The germline gives CDR1 SGHAT, CDR2 FQDESV (reference sequence). The data were taken from a study of T cell responses to AZD1222 COVID-19 vaccine. Study results and caveats: Vaccine-related CD4 TCRs covered spike, predominating at 160-218 and 743-854.

V is TRBV11-1 and J is TRBJ1-1; D unresolved. The TCR was taken from an adult in good health. Material: peripheral blood, obtained on day 0 of AZD1222 vaccination. The CDR3 coding sequence is TGTGCCAGCAGCTTGGGCACTGAAGCTTTCTTT. Residues: CASSLGTEAFF.